These 16 T cell receptor beta chains were sequenced from one sample in a study of T cells in Graves' hyperthyroidism and ophthalmopathy. Template material for amplifying TCR beta CDR3 regions consisted of RNA transcripts. The TCR CDR3 was amplified in a first-round RT-PCR using the HTBI primer set. TCRdb reanalysed the multiplex PCR reads using MiXCR and keeps one entry per CDR3 protein. The sample has about 600,000 distinct CDR3 sequences, approximately 16% seen once. Specimen: blood. The receptor set was obtained from a woman aged 35 to 49 with Graves' ophthalmopathy.

The gene calls are TRBV4-1 and TRBJ2-5, with D uncertain. This CDR3 contains 15 residues. V lost 0 bases and J 0 bases, leaving 8 bases between the germline ends. CDR1 is MGHRA and CDR2 is YSYEKL in the germline V gene. CDR3 in DNA: TGCGCCAGCAGCCAAGATCCCCGCTACCAAGAGACCCAGTACTTC. It yields the protein CASSQDPRYQETQYF.

The rearrangement uses TRBV7-8 and TRBJ2-2; D ambiguous. CDR3 length equals 15 residues. From germline, CDR1 is SGHVS and CDR2 FQNEAQ. Trimming took 5 bases from V and 2 from J, leaving 12 bases between them. CDR3 residues: CASSRYTGNTGELFF. CDR3 DNA: TGTGCCAGCAGCAGATACACGGGTAACACCGGGGAGCTGTTTTTT. Filled out from reference TRBV7-8 and TRBJ2-2, the complete variable domain reads GAGVSQSPRYKVAKRGQDVALRCDPISGHVSLFWYQQALGQGPEFLTYFQNEAQLDKSGLPSDRFFAERPEGSVSTLKIQRTQQEDSAVYLCASSRYTGNTGELFFGEGSRLTVL.

Concerning this clonotype itself: At one of its ends the junction is not consistent with the germline gene, which may arise from a read error. The V gene is TRBV18, the J gene TRBJ2-5; D is unresolved. The CDR3 sequence is 13 residues long. CDR1 is KGHSH, CDR2 LQKENI, per germline. The CDR3 reads CDSSPGGWETQYF. DNA for the CDR3: TGTGACAGCTCACCGGGCGGTTGGGAGACCCAGTACTTC.

Notes on this clonotype: A clone one base away is much larger, so this may be a read error. The chain employs TRBV6-1 and TRBJ2-2, with TRBD1 identical over 7 bases. Germline CDR1 MNHNS, CDR2 SASEGT. CDR3 length equals 13 residues. Unmatched junction bases numbered 2, after V lost 7 bases and J lost 3 bases. CDR3 sequence reads: CASNDRDTGELFF. The CDR3 DNA sequence: TGTGCCAGCAATGACAGGGACACCGGGGAGCTGTTTTTT.

This clonotype has at least ten counts. The chain combines TRBV10-3 with TRBJ2-3; D is possibly TRBD1 or TRBD2 (6 bases each). This CDR3 is built from 15 residues. Between the trimmed V and J ends, which lost 3 bases and 4 bases, there was a span of 14 bases. Germline V CDR1 and CDR2: ENHRY, SYGVKD. The CDR3 sequence: CAISDMGGQSDTQYF. The CDR3 coding sequence is TGTGCCATCAGTGACATGGGGGGCCAATCAGATACGCAGTATTTT.

This clonotype was seen at least ten times. CDR3 DNA: TGTGCCAGCAGCACAGACTACGAGCAGTACTTC. Translated: CASSTDYEQYF. This chain links TRBV7-9 with TRBJ2-7; D ambiguous. Germline CDR1 is SEHNR and CDR2 is FQNEAQ (reference sequence). V shed 5 bases and J shed 3 bases, with 5 bases lying between them. The CDR3 sequence is 11 residues long.

This clonotype was seen at least ten times. V usage is TRBV7-8 and J usage is TRBJ2-7, with D perhaps matching TRBD1 (6 bases). With 4 bases removed from V and 7 bases from J, the gap between germline ends came to 17 bases. There are 14 residues in the CDR3. Germline loops: CDR1 SGHVS, CDR2 FQNEAQ. The DNA for the CDR3 is TGTGCCAGCAGCTCTCCGGGGACCAGGGGAGAGCAGTACTTC. Translated, it gives CASSSPGTRGEQYF. The variable domain in full, completed from reference TRBV7-8 and TRBJ2-7, reads GAGVSQSPRYKVAKRGQDVALRCDPISGHVSLFWYQQALGQGPEFLTYFQNEAQLDKSGLPSDRFFAERPEGSVSTLKIQRTQQEDSAVYLCASSSPGTRGEQYFGPGTRLTVT.

This clonotype was found a few times. This sequence joins TRBV19 and TRBJ2-1; 13 nucleotides agree with TRBD2. V was pared by 5 bases and J by 5 bases, with 6 bases of the junction left unmatched. Germline V CDR1 and CDR2: LNHDA, SQIVND (reference sequence). The CDR3 is 16 residues long. CDR3 loop: CASSAGLAGAHNEQFF. The CDR3 bases are TGTGCCAGTAGTGCCGGACTAGCGGGAGCCCACAATGAGCAGTTCTTC.

This clonotype was picked up a small number of times. The V call is TRBV7-4, the J call TRBJ1-2, with D perhaps TRBD1 (5 bases). The germline V gene encodes CDR1 SGHVT and CDR2 SQSDAQ. The CDR3 runs to 12 residues. Trimming cost V 7 bases and J 7 bases, with 13 bases left between them. The CDR3 DNA is TGTGCCAGCATTTCAGGGTGGGGTGGCTACACCTTC. Translating gives CASISGWGGYTF. The full variable domain, rest sourced from reference TRBV7-4 and TRBJ1-2, is GAGVSQSPRYKVAKRGRDVALRCDSISGHVTLYWYRQTLGQGSEVLTYSQSDAQRDKSGRPSGRFSAERPERSVSTLKIQRTEQGDSAVYLCASISGWGGYTFGSGTRLTVV.

In its sample, this clonotype was seen many times. CDR3 residues: CASSPRRQGLPTDTQYF. For the CDR3, the DNA is TGTGCCAGCTCACCACGACGACAGGGACTACCCACAGATACGCAGTATTTT. The chain is built from TRBV18 and TRBJ2-3, with D perhaps given as TRBD1 or TRBD2 (7 bases each). This CDR3 contains 17 residues. Trimming took off 1 base at V and 2 bases at J, with 16 bases between the two ends. The germline CDR1 and CDR2 sequences are KGHSH and LQKENI.

The chain uses TRBV29-1 and TRBJ2-5; 9 bases are a match to TRBD2. The CDR3 totals 12 residues. V trimming: 4 bases; J trimming: 3 bases; junction bases outside the gene matches: 0. Looked up from germline, CDR1 is SQVTM and CDR2 is ANQGSEA. This CDR3 is CSVGLAEETQYF. The CDR3 region has the DNA TGCAGCGTTGGACTAGCGGAAGAGACCCAGTACTTC.

This clonotype turned up a few times. This rearrangement joins TRBV3-1 to TRBJ1-1; a weak D match, TRBD1 (6 bases). The CDR3 covers 15 residues. The ends were cut back, 5 bases at V and 4 bases at J, with 17 bases in the middle. The germline gives CDR1 LGHDT, CDR2 YNNKEL (reference sequence). CDR3 nucleotides: TGTGCCAGCAGCGCGGGACCGCAGGGGAGCACTGAAGCTTTCTTT. It encodes CASSAGPQGSTEAFF.

The V and J genes are TRBV7-3 and TRBJ2-1, with 9 positions matching TRBD1. The DNA end lines up better with TRBJ2-7; the J call may be wrong. CDR3 length: 14 residues. The germline gives CDR1 SGHTA, CDR2 FQGTGA. CDR3 amino acids: CASSSGQGHNEQYF. The CDR3 DNA reads as TGTGCCAGCAGCAGCGGACAGGGGCACAATGAGCAGTACTTC.

This clonotype has at least ten counts. The chain is built from TRBV7-9 and TRBJ2-7; D remains unclear. Trimming pared 0 bases from V and 0 bases from J, leaving 3 bases between. The CDR3 has 13 residues. Germline V gene data show CDR1 as SEHNR and CDR2 as FQNEAQ (reference sequence). The CDR3 here is CASSLAYSYEQYF. CDR3 in DNA: TGTGCCAGCAGCTTAGCTTACTCCTACGAGCAGTACTTC.

This clonotype was counted ten times or more. This chain uses TRBV12-3 or TRBV12-4 with TRBJ1-6; D gene uncertain. CDR3 length: 13 residues. Trimming cost V 3 bases and J 5 bases, with 5 bases left between them. The CDR3 coding sequence is TGTGCCAGCAGTTTCGGCGATAATTCACCCCTCCACTTT. Amino acids: CASSFGDNSPLHF.

The chain employs TRBV7-3 and TRBJ2-2; D possibly corresponds to TRBD1 (6 bases). The V gene lost 1 base and the J gene lost 4 bases, with 13 bases spanning the gap. The CDR3 is made up of 16 amino acids. The V gene's germline CDR1 is SGHTA and CDR2 FQGTGA. The CDR3 here is CASSLMGTLRTGELFF. Here the CDR3 DNA reads TGTGCCAGCAGCTTAATGGGGACACTCCGCACCGGGGAGCTGTTTTTT.